This T cell receptor (beta chain) was documented in a study of graft-versus-host responses after intestinal transplantation. TCRdb keeps only in-frame clones here, not all; method: immunoSEQ multiplex PCR. This sample has about 47,000 clones, with roughly 94% found just once. The CDR3 spans 14 residues. The germline V and J ends were trimmed by 5 bases and 1 base, with 9 bases remaining between them. In germline, CDR1 is LNHNV, CDR2 YYDKDF (reference sequence). Sequenced here: PBMCs, sampled about 320 days after intestinal transplant. The TCR comes from a human patient who received an intestinal transplant, so some T cells may come from the graft donor. This chain links TRBV15 with TRBJ1-5; D unclear. The DNA of the CDR3 is TGTGCCACCAGCGCCCATTCGAGCAATCAGCCCCAGCATTTT. This encodes CATSAHSSNQPQHF. Full variable domain (rest looked up from reference TRBV15 and TRBJ1-5): DAMVIQNPRYQVTQFGKPVTLSCSQTLNHNVMYWYQQKSSQAPKLLFHYYDKDFNNEADTPDNFQSRRPNTSFCFLDIRSPGLGDTAMYLCATSAHSSNQPQHFGDGTRLSIL.